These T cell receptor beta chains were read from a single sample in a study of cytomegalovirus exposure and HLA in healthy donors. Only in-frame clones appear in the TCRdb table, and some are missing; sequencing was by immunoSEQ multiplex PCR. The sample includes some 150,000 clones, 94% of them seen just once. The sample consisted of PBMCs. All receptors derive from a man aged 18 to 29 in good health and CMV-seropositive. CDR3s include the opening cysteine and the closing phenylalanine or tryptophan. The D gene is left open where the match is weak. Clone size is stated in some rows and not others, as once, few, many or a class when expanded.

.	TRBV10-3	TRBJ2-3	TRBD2	TGTGCCATCACTAGCGAGCGGGGGACAGATACGCAGTATTTT	CAITSERGTDTQYF
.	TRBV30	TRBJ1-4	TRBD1	TGTGCCTGGGAAGGGGGCCTAAATGAAAAACTGTTTTTT	CAWEGGLNEKLFF
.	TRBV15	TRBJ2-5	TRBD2	TGTGCCACCAGCACAGACCGGACTAGCGGGCCTCAAGAGACCCAGTACTTC	CATSTDRTSGPQETQYF
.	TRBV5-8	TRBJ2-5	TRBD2	TGTGCCAGCAGCTGGGAGACTAGCGGATTGTACCAAGAGACCCAGTACTTC	CASSWETSGLYQETQYF
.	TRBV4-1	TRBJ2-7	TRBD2	TGCGCCAGCAGCCACAGGGAGGGAGGCTACGAGCAGTACTTC	CASSHREGGYEQYF
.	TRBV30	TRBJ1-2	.	TGTGCCTGGTATGGGACTTCGAACTATGGCTACACCTTC	CAWYGTSNYGYTF
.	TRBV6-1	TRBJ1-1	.	TGTGCCAGCAGTGTCTCAGGTGGGAACACTGAAGCTTTCTTT	CASSVSGGNTEAFF
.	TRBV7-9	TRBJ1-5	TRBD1	TGTGCCAGCACCCTAAGTCAGGGGGCGAGTATGGGCAATCAGCCCCAGCATTTT	CASTLSQGASMGNQPQHF
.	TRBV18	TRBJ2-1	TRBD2	TGTGCCAGCTCTTCGACTAGCGGGAGGGATTCCGAGCAGTTCTTC	CASSSTSGRDSEQFF
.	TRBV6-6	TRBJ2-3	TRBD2	TGTGCCAGCAGTTACCCCTCGGCGGGAGAAACAGATACGCAGTATTTT	CASSYPSAGETDTQYF
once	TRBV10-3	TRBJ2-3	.	TGTGCCCTCCGGAGCGCCGCCACAGATACGCAGTATTTT	CALRSAATDTQYF
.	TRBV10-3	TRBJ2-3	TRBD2	TGTGCCATCAGTGAGTTCCCCGGACTAGCGGGAGGTCACGGCACGCAGTATTTT	CAISEFPGLAGGHGTQYF
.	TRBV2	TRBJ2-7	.	TGTGCCGGGTCAGTCGGGCGGAGGCTCGAGCAGTACTTC	CAGSVGRRLEQYF
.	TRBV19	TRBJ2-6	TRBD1	TGTGCCAGTAGTAGCGGGACAGGGCTACTAACTGGGGCCAACGTCCTGACTTTC	CASSSGTGLLTGANVLTF
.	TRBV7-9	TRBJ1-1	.	TGTGCCAGCAGCTTAGTTTTGGGGGGCACTGAAGCTTTCTTT	CASSLVLGGTEAFF
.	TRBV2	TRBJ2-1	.	TGTGCCAGCAGTCACGACAGAAACTCCTACAATGAGCAGTTCTTC	CASSHDRNSYNEQFF
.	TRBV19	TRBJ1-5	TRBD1	TGTGCCAGTAAAACTGTAACAGGGGCAGGGAGCAATCAGCCCCAGCATTTT	CASKTVTGAGSNQPQHF
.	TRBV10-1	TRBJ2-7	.	TGCGCCAGCAGCCAGAACTACGAGCAGTACTTC	CASSQNYEQYF
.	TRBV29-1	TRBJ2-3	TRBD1	TGCAGCGTAGGACAGGGCGGCACAGATACGCAGTATTTT	CSVGQGGTDTQYF
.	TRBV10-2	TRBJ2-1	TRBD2	TGCGCCAGCAGTGAGCCTATCGGACTAGCGGGGGCCGGCAATGAGCAGTTCTTC	CASSEPIGLAGAGNEQFF
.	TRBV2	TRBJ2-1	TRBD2	TGTGCCACCATACTAGCGGGAACACCGGGTGAGCAGTTCTTC	CATILAGTPGEQFF
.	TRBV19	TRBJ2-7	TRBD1	TGTGCCAGTAGTATATCCGGGACAGGGTCCTACGAGCAGTACTTC	CASSISGTGSYEQYF
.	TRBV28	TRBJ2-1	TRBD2	TGTGCCAGCTCACGGCCGGGACTAGCGGGAGAAGGGTCCTACAATGAGCAGTTCTTC	CASSRPGLAGEGSYNEQFF
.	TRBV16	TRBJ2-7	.	TGTGCCAGCAGCCAACTAAACGGTTACGAGCAGTACTTC	CASSQLNGYEQYF
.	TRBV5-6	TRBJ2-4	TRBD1	TGTGCCAGCAGCTGGGGACAGGGGAAAAACATTCAGTACTTC	CASSWGQGKNIQYF
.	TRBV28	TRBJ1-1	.	TGTGCCAGCAGCCCCCGGAGGGCGATGAACACTGAAGCTTTCTTT	CASSPRRAMNTEAFF
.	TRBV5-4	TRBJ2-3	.	TGTGCCAGCAGCTTAGCTAGCGGCACAGATACGCAGTATTTT	CASSLASGTDTQYF
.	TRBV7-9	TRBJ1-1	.	TGTGCCAGCAGCTTACGAGGATGGACTGAAGCTTTCTTT	CASSLRGWTEAFF
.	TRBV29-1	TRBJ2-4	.	TGCAGCGTTGAGGAGGGACAGCAAAACATTCAGTACTTC	CSVEEGQQNIQYF
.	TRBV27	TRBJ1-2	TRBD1	TGTGCCAGCAGTTTGAAGGCAGGGGGTAACTATGGCTACACCTTC	CASSLKAGGNYGYTF
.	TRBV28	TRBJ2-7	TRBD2	TGTGCCAGCAGTTTAACCCATAGCGGGAGAAGGGACGAGCAGTACTTC	CASSLTHSGRRDEQYF
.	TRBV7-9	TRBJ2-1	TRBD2	TGTGCCAGCAGCTTTAGCGGGGGCTCCTACAATGAGCAGTTCTTC	CASSFSGGSYNEQFF
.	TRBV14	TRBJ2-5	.	TGTGCCAGCAGCCAACCGGGAAAGGGCGAGACCCAGTACTTC	CASSQPGKGETQYF
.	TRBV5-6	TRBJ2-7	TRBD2	TGTGCCAGCAGCTTGTTCGTCACTAGCGGGGACCCCTACGAGCAGTACTTC	CASSLFVTSGDPYEQYF
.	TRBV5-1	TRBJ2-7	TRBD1	TGCGCCAGCACTGCCCCTACCGGGACAGGGCAATACGAGCAGTACTTC	CASTAPTGTGQYEQYF
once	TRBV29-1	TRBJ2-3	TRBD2	TGCAGCGCCGTGACTAGCCCGGATACGCAGTATTTT	CSAVTSPDTQYF
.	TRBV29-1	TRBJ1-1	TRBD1	TGCAGCGTGCCTGGACAGGGGGGTACTGAAGCTTTCTTT	CSVPGQGGTEAFF
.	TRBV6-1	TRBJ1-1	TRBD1	TGTGCCAGCAGTGATAGGGCCCGCGGACAGGGAAGCACTGAAGCTTTCTTT	CASSDRARGQGSTEAFF
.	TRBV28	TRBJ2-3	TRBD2	TGTGCCAGCAGTTTCCTAGCGGAACCCACAGATACGCAGTATTTT	CASSFLAEPTDTQYF
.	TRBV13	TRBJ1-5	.	TGTGCCAGCAGCTTAGGCCTCGGGACTCGCAATCAGCCCCAGCATTTT	CASSLGLGTRNQPQHF
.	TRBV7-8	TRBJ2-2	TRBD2	TGTGCCAGCAGCTTAATTGTATCGGGAGGTCCTAACACCGGGGAGCTGTTTTTT	CASSLIVSGGPNTGELFF